These T cell receptor beta chains were read from a single sample in a study of Graves' ophthalmopathy and Graves' hyperthyroidism. TCRdb redid the calling of the multiplex PCR reads with MiXCR, one entry per CDR3 protein. Among some 410,000 distinct CDR3 sequences, more than 20% were seen once, and the ten largest hold approximately 3.2%. Source material: peripheral blood. The receptors were sampled from a woman under 30 with stable Graves' hyperthyroidism. Each CDR3 is given with its conserved first and last residue. Fields, in order: clone size, V gene, CDR3 protein. Not every row has a clone size; where given, it reads once, few, many or a size class.

.,TRBV27,CASHSSTGDGYTF
few,TRBV7-2,CASSDGNTIYF
many,TRBV5-1,CASSPGVHGDYTF
few,TRBV6-1,CASTLGQGGGTEAFF
many,TRBV3-1,CASSEFGGYTF
many,TRBV19,CASRDRGVQPQHF
many,TRBV6-5,CASSSLGGLQETQYF
few,TRBV13,CASSSTTDYYGYTF
many,TRBV6-2/TRBV6-3,CASSYYLASTFRNTGELFF
many,TRBV12-3/TRBV12-4,CASGHWGGQGELFF
many,TRBV15,CATSRAGTSGYEQYF
.,TRBV25-1,CASSGGRTPLHF
many,TRBV18,CASSQMRGRVYEQYF
.,TRBV28,CASSQPGSGGETQYF
many,TRBV4-1,CASSHFSGSTYEQYF
many,TRBV15,CATSRGGGLAGYEQYF
many,TRBV3-1,CASSQHSGSLAKNIQYF
.,TRBV3-1,CASSQVGSEPNTEAFF
.,TRBV12-3/TRBV12-4,CASSLKLRQNTGELFF
many,TRBV30,CAWSGSAGKNIQYF
.,TRBV7-6,CASSLAGGTTSYEQYF
.,TRBV5-1,CASSISGSTEAFF
many,TRBV28,CASSWAGVEETQYF
many,TRBV20-1,CSARLPGANVLTF
many,TRBV20-1,CSAFLPFLAGADEQYF
many,TRBV7-7,CASSPRPGGGETQYF
many,TRBV20-1,CSASRPTSSYNSPLHF
.,TRBV20-1,CSASDMVSYGYTF
many,TRBV5-1,CASSPLGLNTEAFF
.,TRBV7-3,CASSSEGGPYSGANVLTF
many,TRBV27,CASSFGRTRTGELFF
many,TRBV20-1,CSAASGSDRETQYF
.,TRBV15,CATSDEIYGYTF
few,TRBV18,CASSPPKGTSKSYEQYF
many,TRBV5-1,CASRPRKPGLVDEQYF